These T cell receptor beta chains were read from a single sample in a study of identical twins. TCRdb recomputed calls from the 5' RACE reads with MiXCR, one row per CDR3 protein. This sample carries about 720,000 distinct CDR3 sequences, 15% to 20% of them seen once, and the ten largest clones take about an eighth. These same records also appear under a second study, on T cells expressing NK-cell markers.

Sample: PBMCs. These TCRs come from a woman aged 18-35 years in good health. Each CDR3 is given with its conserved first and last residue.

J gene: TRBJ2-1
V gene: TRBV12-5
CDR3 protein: CASGPPQGNSYNEQFF

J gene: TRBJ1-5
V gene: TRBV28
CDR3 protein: CASRVPREPQHF

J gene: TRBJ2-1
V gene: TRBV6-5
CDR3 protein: CASSYSTGGGNEQFF

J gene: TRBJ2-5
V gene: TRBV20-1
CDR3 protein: CSAGRPRGAGGQETQYF

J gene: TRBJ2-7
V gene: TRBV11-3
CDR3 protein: CASSSHVAYEQYF

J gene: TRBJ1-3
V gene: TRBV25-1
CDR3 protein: CASSGLAGNTIYF

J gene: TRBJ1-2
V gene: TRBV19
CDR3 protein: CASDLQGSGYGYTF

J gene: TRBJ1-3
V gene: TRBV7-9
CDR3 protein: CASSQIQGIGNTIYF

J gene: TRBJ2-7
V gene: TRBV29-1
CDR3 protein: CSVIPGSAAYEQYF

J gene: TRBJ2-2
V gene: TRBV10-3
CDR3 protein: CAISGGLAGDTAGELFF

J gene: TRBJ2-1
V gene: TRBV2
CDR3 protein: CASSGSGNYNEQFF

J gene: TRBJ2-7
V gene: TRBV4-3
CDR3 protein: CASSHPNYKRLQYF

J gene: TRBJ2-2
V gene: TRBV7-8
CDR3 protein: CASSSSGLVWGELFF

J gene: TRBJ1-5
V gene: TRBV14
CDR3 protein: CASSQGGQPQHF

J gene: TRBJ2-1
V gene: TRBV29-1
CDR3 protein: CSVGSLAAYNEQFF

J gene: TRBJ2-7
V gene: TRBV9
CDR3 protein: CASSVEVSGYEQYF

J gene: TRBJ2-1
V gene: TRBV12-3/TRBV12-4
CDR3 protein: CASAGRKRQFF

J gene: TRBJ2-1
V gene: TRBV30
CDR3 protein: CAWSVRAGGRIEQFF

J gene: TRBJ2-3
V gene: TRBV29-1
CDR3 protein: CSVDRGLPDTQYF

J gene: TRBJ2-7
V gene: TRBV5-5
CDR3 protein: CASSFDSQGFYEQYF

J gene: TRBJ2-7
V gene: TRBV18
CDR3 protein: CASSLAGPPTSYEQYF

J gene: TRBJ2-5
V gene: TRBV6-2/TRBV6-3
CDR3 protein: CASRSLGYETQYF

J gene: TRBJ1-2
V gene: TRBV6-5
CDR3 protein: CASSYTGQGHGYTF

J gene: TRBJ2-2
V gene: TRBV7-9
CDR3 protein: CASRLSPELFF

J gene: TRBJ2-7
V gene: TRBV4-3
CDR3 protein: CASSQDGTSKQYF

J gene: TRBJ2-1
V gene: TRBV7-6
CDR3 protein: CASSLHRESYNEQFF

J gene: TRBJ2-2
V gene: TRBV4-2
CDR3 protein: CASSPSGGLDRYTGELFF

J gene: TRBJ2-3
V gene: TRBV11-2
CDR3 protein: CASSSPAGRLAGLDTQYF

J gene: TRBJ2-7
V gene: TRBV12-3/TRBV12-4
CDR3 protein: CASSTRQGRYEQYF

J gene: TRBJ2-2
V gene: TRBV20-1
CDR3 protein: CSASWGTGELFF

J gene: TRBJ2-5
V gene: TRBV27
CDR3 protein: CASTRHPQYRLQETQYF

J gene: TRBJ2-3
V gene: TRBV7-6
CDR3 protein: CASSLEVAGATDTQYF

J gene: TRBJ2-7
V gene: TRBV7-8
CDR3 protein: CASSRIGYYEQYF

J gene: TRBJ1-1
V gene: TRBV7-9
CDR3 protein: CASSSGGSEAFF

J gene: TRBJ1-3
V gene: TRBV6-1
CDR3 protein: CASSGTSGNTIYF

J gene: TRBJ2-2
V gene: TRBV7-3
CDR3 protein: CASKKGRNTGELFF

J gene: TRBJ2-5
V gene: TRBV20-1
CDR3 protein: CSAGGWLYQETQYF

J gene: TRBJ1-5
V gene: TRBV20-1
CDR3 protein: CSVPAQSNQPQHF

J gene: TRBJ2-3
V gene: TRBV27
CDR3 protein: CASSLKSGGDTQYF

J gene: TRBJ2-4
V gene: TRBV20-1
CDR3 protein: CSAVLRGTGGSERAKNIQYF

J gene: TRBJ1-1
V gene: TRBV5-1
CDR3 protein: CASKGGTNTEAFF

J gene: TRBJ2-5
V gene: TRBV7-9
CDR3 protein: CASTHHRETQYF

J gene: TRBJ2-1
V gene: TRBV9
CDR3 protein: CASSSGQNEQFF

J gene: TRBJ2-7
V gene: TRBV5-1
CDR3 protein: CASSPGTSGRDSYEQYF

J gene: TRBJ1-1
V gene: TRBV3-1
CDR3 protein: CASSQLDPGFTEAFF

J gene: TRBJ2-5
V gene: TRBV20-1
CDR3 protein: CSASLEGIQETQYF

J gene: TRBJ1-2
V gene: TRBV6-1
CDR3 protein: CASSEGGASYYGYTF

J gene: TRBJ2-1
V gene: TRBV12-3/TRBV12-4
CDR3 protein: CASRAQGGVSLGEQFF

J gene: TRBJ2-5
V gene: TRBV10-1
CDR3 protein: CASRDRGPIKETQYF

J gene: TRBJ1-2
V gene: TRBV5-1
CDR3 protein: CASSWTGERNYGYTF

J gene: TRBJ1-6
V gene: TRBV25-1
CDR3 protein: CASNSDGFNSPLHF

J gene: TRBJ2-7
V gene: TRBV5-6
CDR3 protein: CASSSSSFEQYF

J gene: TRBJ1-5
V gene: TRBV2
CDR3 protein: CASRETGSNQPQHF

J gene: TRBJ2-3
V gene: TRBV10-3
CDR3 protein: CAISAPGLEDDTQYF

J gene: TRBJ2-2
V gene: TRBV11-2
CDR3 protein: CASSLHTLTGELFF